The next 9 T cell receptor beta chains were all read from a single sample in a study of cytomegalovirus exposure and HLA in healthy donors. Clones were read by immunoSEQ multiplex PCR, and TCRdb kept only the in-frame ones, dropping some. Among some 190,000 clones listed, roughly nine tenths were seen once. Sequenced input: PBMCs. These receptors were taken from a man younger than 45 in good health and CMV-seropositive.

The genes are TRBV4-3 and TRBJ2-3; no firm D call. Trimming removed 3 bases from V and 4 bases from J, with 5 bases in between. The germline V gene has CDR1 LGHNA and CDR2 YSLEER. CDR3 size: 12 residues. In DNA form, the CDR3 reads TGCGCCAGCAGCCACGAGTCAGATACGCAGTATTTT. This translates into CASSHESDTQYF.

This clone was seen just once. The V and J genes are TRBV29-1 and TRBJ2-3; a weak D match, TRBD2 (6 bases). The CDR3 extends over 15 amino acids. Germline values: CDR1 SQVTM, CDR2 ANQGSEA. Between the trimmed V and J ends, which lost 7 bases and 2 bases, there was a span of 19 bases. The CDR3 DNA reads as TGCAGCGCCGACCTCCGTAGCGGCGACACAGATACGCAGTATTTT. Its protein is CSADLRSGDTDTQYF.

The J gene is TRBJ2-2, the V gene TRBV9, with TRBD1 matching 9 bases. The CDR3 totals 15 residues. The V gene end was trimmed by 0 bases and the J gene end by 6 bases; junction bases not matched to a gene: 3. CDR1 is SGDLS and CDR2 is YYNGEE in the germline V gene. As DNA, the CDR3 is TGTGCCAGCAGCGTAGGTGGGACAGGGTCCGGGGAGCTGTTTTTT. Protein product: CASSVGGTGSGELFF. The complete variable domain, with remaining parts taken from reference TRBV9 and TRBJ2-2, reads DSGVTQTPKHLITATGQRVTLRCSPRSGDLSVYWYQQSLDQGLQFLIQYYNGEERAKGNILERFSAQQFPDLHSELNLSSLELGDSALYFCASSVGGTGSGELFFGEGSRLTVL.

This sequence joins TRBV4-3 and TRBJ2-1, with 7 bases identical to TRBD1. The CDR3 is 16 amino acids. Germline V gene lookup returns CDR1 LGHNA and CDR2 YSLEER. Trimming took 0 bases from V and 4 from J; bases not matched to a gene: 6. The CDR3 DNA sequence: TGCGCCAGCAGCCAAGAAGACAGGGCACGTTACAATGAGCAGTTCTTC. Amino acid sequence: CASSQEDRARYNEQFF.

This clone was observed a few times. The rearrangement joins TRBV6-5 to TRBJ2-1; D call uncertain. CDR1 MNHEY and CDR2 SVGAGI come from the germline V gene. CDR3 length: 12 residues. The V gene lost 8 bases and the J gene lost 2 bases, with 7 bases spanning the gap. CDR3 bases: TGTGCCAGCTGGCGAACCTACAATGAGCAGTTCTTC. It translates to CASWRTYNEQFF.

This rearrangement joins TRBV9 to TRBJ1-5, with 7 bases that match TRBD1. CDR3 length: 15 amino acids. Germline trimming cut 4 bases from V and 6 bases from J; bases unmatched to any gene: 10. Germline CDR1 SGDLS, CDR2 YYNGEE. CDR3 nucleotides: TGTGCCAGCAGCCTAGGAGGGGGCGCGAGTCAGCCCCAGCATTTT. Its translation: CASSLGGGASQPQHF.

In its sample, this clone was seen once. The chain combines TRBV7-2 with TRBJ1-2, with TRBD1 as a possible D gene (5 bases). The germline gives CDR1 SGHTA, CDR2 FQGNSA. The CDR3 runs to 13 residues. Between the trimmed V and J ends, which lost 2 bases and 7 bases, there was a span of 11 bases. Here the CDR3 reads CASSLSGERGYTF. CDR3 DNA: TGTGCCAGCAGCTTATCGGGGGAGCGTGGCTACACCTTC.

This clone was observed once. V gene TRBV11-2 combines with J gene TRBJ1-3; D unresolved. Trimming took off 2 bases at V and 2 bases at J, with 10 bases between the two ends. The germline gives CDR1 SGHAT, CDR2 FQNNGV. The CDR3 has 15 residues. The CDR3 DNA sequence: TGTGCCAGCAGCTTAAATGGGCAGGCTGGAAACACCATATATTTT. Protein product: CASSLNGQAGNTIYF.

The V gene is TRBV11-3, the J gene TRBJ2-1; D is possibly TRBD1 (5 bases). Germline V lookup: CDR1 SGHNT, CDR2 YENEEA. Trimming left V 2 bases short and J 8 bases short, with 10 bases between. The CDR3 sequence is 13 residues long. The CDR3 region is CASSLLRGDEQFF. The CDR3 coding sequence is TGTGCCAGCAGCTTACTTAGGGGCGATGAGCAGTTCTTC.